This entry lists 23 T cell receptor beta chains sequenced from one sample in a study of Graves' ophthalmopathy and Graves' hyperthyroidism. RNA served as the template for amplifying TCR beta CDR3 regions. HTBI primers were employed in first-round RT-PCR, then a second-round multiplex PCR followed. TCRdb recomputed calls from the multiplex PCR reads with MiXCR, one row per CDR3 protein. The profile shows about 600,000 distinct CDR3 sequences, about 40% of them singletons. The material sequenced was peripheral blood or thyroid tissue (not recorded which). These receptors were obtained from an adult man with Graves' hyperthyroidism.

The genes are TRBV18 and TRBJ1-1; D may be TRBD1 (5 bases). Germline-derived CDR1 and CDR2 are KGHSH and LQKENI. CDR3 length: 14 residues. V was pared by 0 bases and J by 1 base, with 6 bases between. The CDR3 nucleotides are TGTGCCAGCTCACCACCCCAGGGGAACACTGAAGCTTTCTTT. Translated, it gives CASSPPQGNTEAFF.

The sample holds many counts of this clonotype. CDR3 DNA sequence: TGTGCCAGCAGCTTAGTTGGCATCACCTACGAGCAGTACTTC. Its protein is CASSLVGITYEQYF. The chain carries TRBV7-9 and TRBJ2-7; no clear D. V was clipped by 1 base and J by 2 bases, with 9 bases between them. The germline V gene has CDR1 SEHNR and CDR2 FQNEAQ (reference sequence). The CDR3 spans 14 residues.

This clonotype was detected ten times or more. This sequence joins TRBV29-1 and TRBJ1-1; 12 nucleotides agree with TRBD1. The CDR3 has 15 residues. The J segment lost 4 bases and the V segment lost 4 bases, leaving 7 bases of the junction unmatched. CDR1 is SQVTM and CDR2 is ANQGSEA in the germline V gene. CDR3 sequence reads: CSVVGTGGEGTEAFF. The DNA for the CDR3 is TGCAGCGTTGTGGGGACAGGGGGCGAGGGCACTGAAGCTTTCTTT.

This clonotype was counted at least ten times. The V call is TRBV7-2, the J call TRBJ1-1; D may be TRBD1 (5 bases). Trimming took off 8 bases at V and 1 base at J, with 11 bases between the two ends. Germline V gene data show CDR1 as SGHTA and CDR2 as FQGNSA. The CDR3 sequence is 13 residues long. The CDR3 DNA reads TGTGCCAGCCACAGGACCGAGAACACTGAAGCTTTCTTT. It specifies CASHRTENTEAFF.

This clonotype was observed many times. This chain links TRBV19 with TRBJ1-1; 8 bases agree with TRBD1. Germline CDR1 reads LNHDA; CDR2 reads SQIVND (reference sequence). J was trimmed by 8 bases and V by 6 bases; bases with no gene match: 8. This CDR3 has 13 amino acids. Here the CDR3 reads CASSLQGVPEAFF. DNA for the CDR3: TGTGCCAGTAGCTTACAGGGGGTACCAGAAGCTTTCTTT.

Worth noting for this clonotype: At one boundary the junction diverges from the germline segment, which might be a read error. This sequence joins TRBV4-1 and TRBJ1-2; D gene ambiguous. The germline CDR1 and CDR2 sequences are MGHRA and YSYEKL. The CDR3 is 16 residues long. CDR3 region: CASSLQITTAQYGHTF. CDR3 coding DNA: TGCGCCAGCAGCCTACAGATAACGACGGCGCAATATGGCCACACCTTC.

This clonotype was seen repeatedly, ten times or more. The V and J genes are TRBV7-2 and TRBJ1-5, with TRBD1 matching over 7 bases. V shed 5 bases, J shed 2 bases, and the junction held 6 bases outside the gene matches. Per the germline V gene, CDR1 is SGHTA and CDR2 is FQGNSA. The CDR3 is 15 amino acids. The CDR3 spells CASSDTGVRNQPQHF. For the CDR3, the DNA is TGTGCCAGCAGCGATACAGGGGTGCGCAATCAGCCCCAGCATTTT.

As to this clonotype: Possible read error: a much larger clone is one base away. This chain uses TRBV7-9 with TRBJ1-5; 7 bases line up with TRBD1. The CDR3 loop spans 15 amino acids. The V gene's germline CDR1 is SEHNR and CDR2 FQNEAQ (reference sequence). Trimming took 6 bases from V and 5 from J; bases not matched to a gene: 10. For the CDR3, the DNA is TGTGCCAGCAGTCCCACAGGGGAAGGTGATCAGCCCCAGCATTTT. This encodes CASSPTGEGDQPQHF.

Comment on this clonotype: One end of the junction does not line up with germline, which may come from a read error. J is TRBJ2-3 and V is TRBV10-3; D uncertain. CDR1 is ENHRY and CDR2 is SYGVKD in the germline V gene. The CDR3 runs to 13 residues. CDR3 residues: CASSYSGTDTQYF. CDR3 DNA sequence: TGTGCCAGCAGTTATTCAGGCACCGATACGCAGTATTTT.

This clonotype was observed a few times. The chain recombines TRBV7-9 with TRBJ2-5; D not resolved. V was shortened by 3 bases and J by 1 base, with 12 bases between the two germline ends. This CDR3 region has 15 residues. The germline gives CDR1 SEHNR, CDR2 FQNEAQ (reference sequence). CDR3: CASSFGRNFQETQYF. The CDR3 bases are TGTGCCAGCAGCTTCGGCAGGAACTTCCAAGAGACCCAGTACTTC.

Many counts were recorded for this clonotype. V usage is TRBV15 and J usage is TRBJ2-2; 10 bases line up with TRBD1. CDR1 and CDR2 (germline): LNHNV, YYDKDF (reference sequence). V lost 5 bases to trimming and J lost 7 bases; unmatched junction nucleotides: 7. The CDR3 runs to 15 residues. Written as DNA, the CDR3 is TGTGCCACCAGCTTAAGACAGGGGGCAGGCGGGGAGCTGTTTTTT. Protein: CATSLRQGAGGELFF.

Comment on this clonotype: With a much larger clone just one base away, this may be a read error. The chain links TRBV6-1 to TRBJ1-1; D unresolved. CDR3 length: 14 residues. Germline V gene data show CDR1 as MNHNS and CDR2 as SASEGT. CDR3 amino acids: CASSERQVYTEAVF. The CDR3 DNA follows: TGTGCCAGCAGTGAAAGGCAGGTGTACACTGAAGCTGTCTTT.

This rearrangement joins TRBV19 to TRBJ2-7; D is unresolved. In germline, CDR1 is LNHDA, CDR2 SQIVND (reference sequence). V was pared by 3 bases and J by 6 bases, with 18 bases between. The CDR3 spans 15 residues. CDR3 in DNA: TGTGCCAGTAGTATGGGCCGGACGATCGTGGGCGAGCAGTACTTC. This encodes CASSMGRTIVGEQYF. The entire variable domain, with the rest obtained from reference TRBV19 and TRBJ2-7, is as follows: DGGITQSPKYLFRKEGQNVTLSCEQNLNHDAMYWYRQDPGQGLRLIYYSQIVNDFQKGDIAEGYSVSREKKESFPLTVTSAQKNPTAFYLCASSMGRTIVGEQYFGPGTRLTVT.

The genes are TRBV6-1 and TRBJ2-7; TRBD1 agrees at 8 bases. J gave up 1 base and V 2 bases, and 7 bases lay outside the gene matches. This CDR3 is built from 16 residues. CDR1 is MNHNS and CDR2 is SASEGT in the germline V gene. The chain's CDR3 is CASSEPDRERSYEQYF. The CDR3 DNA is TGTGCCAGCAGTGAACCGGACAGGGAAAGATCCTACGAGCAGTACTTC.

This clonotype was seen many times. The rearrangement uses TRBV24-1 and TRBJ2-7; 10 bases match TRBD1. CDR1 and CDR2 (germline): KGHDR, SFDVKD. V lost 4 bases, J lost 12 bases, and 8 bases stayed unmatched. The CDR3 is 13 residues long. The CDR3 coding sequence is TGTGCCACCAGTGACAACCGGGACAGGGGACGGTACTTC. It translates to CATSDNRDRGRYF.

The CDR3 bases are TGTGCCAGCAGTTTATTGCCCCAGGGCAGTGACACCGGGGAGCTGTTTTTT. Amino acid sequence: CASSLLPQGSDTGELFF. V and J are TRBV28 and TRBJ2-2, with D maybe TRBD1 (5 bases). CDR1 and CDR2 (germline): MDHEN, SYDVKM. This CDR3 is built from 17 residues. V gave up 1 base and J gave up 3 bases, with 15 bases separating them.

This clonotype was found many times. The V call is TRBV2, the J call TRBJ1-4; 7 nucleotides align to TRBD1. The CDR3 is 13 residues long. CDR1 is SNHLY and CDR2 is FYNNEI in the germline V gene. Trimming cost V 6 bases and J 7 bases; bases outside gene matches: 5. CDR3 amino acids: CASRVDRVEKLFF. The CDR3 DNA reads TGTGCCAGCAGAGTCGACAGGGTTGAAAAACTGTTTTTT.

Ten or more counts support this clonotype. The J gene is TRBJ2-5, the V gene TRBV6-6; TRBD2 might be the D (6 bases). This CDR3 spans 16 amino acids. The germline V gene encodes CDR1 MNHNY and CDR2 SVGAGI (reference sequence). V shed 8 bases and J shed 3 bases, with 22 bases lying between them. The CDR3 reads CASGGTSRGGEETQYF. Written as DNA, the CDR3 is TGTGCCAGCGGGGGGACGTCTCGAGGAGGTGAAGAGACCCAGTACTTC.

V gene TRBV2 combines with J gene TRBJ2-7; D uncertain. TRBJ2-1 explains the end of the DNA better; the J call may be wrong. This CDR3 comprises 14 residues. Germline loops: CDR1 SNHLY, CDR2 FYNNEI. CDR3 sequence reads: CASLWTQNNNEQFF. The CDR3 DNA reads as TGTGCCAGCCTTTGGACCCAAAACAACAATGAGCAGTTCTTC.

This clonotype was counted ten times or more. The V call is TRBV9, the J call TRBJ1-2; a possible D gene is TRBD1 (5 bases). The ends were cut back, 3 bases at V and 4 bases at J, with 13 bases in the middle. The CDR3 length is 14 residues. CDR1 SGDLS and CDR2 YYNGEE come from the germline V gene. The CDR3 DNA sequence: TGTGCCAGCAGCGCGCAGGGCGGAGGCTATGGCTACACCTTC. This encodes CASSAQGGGYGYTF.

This clonotype was counted a few times. The CDR3 here is CASSLNSNSNQPQHF. The CDR3 nucleotides are TGTGCCAGCAGCTTAAACTCTAATAGCAATCAGCCCCAGCATTTT. This sequence joins TRBV7-2 and TRBJ1-5; D is unclear. V dropped 2 bases and J dropped 0 bases, with 8 bases sitting between them. Germline loops: CDR1 SGHTA, CDR2 FQGNSA. The CDR3 loop spans 15 amino acids.

In the case of this clonotype: The junction departs from germline at one end; a sequencing error may be responsible. The rearrangement uses TRBV5-5 and TRBJ2-5; 9 nucleotides line up with TRBD1. The CDR3 covers 16 residues. The germline gives CDR1 SGHKS, CDR2 YYEKEE (reference sequence). The CDR3 loop is CASSNTTGGGPETRYF. The CDR3, as DNA: TGTGCCAGCAGCAACACGACAGGGGGAGGACCAGAGACCCGGTACTTC. Combining the CDR3 with reference TRBV5-5 and TRBJ2-5 gives the whole variable domain DAGVTQSPTHLIKTRGQQVTLRCSPISGHKSVSWYQQVLGQGPQFIFQYYEKEERGRGNFPDRFSARQFPNYSSELNVNALLLGDSALYLCASSNTTGGGPETRYFGPGTRLLVL.

This clonotype was detected only once. V gene TRBV25-1 combines with J gene TRBJ1-4; D remains ambiguous. The germline V gene encodes CDR1 MGHDK and CDR2 SYGVNS. This CDR3 region has 12 residues. V was clipped by 6 bases and J by 8 bases, with 10 bases between them. In DNA form, the CDR3 reads TGTGCCAGCAGGTGGGGAGGCGAAAAACTGTTTTTT. Translation: CASRWGGEKLFF.